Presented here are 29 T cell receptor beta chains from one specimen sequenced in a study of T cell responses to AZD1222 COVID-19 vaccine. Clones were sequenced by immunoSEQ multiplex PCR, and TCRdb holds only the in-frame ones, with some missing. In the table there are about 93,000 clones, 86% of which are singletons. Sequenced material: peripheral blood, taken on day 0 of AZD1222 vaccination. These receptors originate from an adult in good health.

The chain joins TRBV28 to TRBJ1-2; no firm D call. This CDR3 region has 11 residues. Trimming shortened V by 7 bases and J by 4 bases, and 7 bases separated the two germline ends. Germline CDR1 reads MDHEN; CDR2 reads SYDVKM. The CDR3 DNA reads TGTGCCAGCAACAGTCCCTATGGCTACACCTTC. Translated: CASNSPYGYTF.

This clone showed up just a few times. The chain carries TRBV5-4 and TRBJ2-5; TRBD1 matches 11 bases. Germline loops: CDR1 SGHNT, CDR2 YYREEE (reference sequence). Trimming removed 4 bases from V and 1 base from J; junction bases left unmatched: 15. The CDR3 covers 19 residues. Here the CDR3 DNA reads TGTGCCAGCAGCCAACAAGGACAGGGGGCGCTTCTGTTCCAAGAGACCCAGTACTTC. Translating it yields CASSQQGQGALLFQETQYF. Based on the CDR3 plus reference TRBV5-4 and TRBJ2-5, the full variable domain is ETGVTQSPTHLIKTRGQQVTLRCSSQSGHNTVSWYQQALGQGPQFIFQYYREEENGRGNFPPRFSGLQFPNYSSELNVNALELDDSALYLCASSQQGQGALLFQETQYFGPGTRLLVL.

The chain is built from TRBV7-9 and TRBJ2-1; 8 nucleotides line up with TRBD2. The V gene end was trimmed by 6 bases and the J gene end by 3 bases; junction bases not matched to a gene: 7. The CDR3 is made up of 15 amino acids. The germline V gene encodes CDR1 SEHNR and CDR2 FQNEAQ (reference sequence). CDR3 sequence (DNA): TGTGCCAGCAGTTACAGCGGGAGAGGCTACAATGAGCAGTTCTTC. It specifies CASSYSGRGYNEQFF.

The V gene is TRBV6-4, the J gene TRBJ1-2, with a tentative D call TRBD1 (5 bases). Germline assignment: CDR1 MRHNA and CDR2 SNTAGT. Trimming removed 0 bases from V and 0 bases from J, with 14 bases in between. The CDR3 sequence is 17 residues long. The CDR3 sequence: CASSDSGVGVSNYGYTF. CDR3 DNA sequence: TGTGCCAGCAGTGACTCGGGTGTAGGGGTTTCTAACTATGGCTACACCTTC.

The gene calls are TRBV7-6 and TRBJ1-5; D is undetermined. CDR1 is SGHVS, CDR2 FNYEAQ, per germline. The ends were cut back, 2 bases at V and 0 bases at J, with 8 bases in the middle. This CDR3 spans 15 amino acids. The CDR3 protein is CASSLNWGSNQPQHF. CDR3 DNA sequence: TGTGCCAGCAGCTTAAATTGGGGTAGCAATCAGCCCCAGCATTTT.

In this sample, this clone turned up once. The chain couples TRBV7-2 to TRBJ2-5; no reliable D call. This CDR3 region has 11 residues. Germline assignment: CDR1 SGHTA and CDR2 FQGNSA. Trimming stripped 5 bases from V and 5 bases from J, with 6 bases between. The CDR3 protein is CASSGVETQYF. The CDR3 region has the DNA TGTGCCAGCAGCGGTGTCGAGACCCAGTACTTC.

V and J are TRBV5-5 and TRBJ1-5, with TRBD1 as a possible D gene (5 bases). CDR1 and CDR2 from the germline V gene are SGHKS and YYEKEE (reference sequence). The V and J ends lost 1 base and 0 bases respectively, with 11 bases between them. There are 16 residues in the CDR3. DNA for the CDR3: TGTGCCAGCAGCTTGTTTGGGACTTATAGCAATCAGCCCCAGCATTTT. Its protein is CASSLFGTYSNQPQHF.

The CDR3: CASSTRGLAGTILGQYF. The CDR3 bases are TGTGCCAGCAGCACCAGAGGACTAGCGGGAACCATTTTGGGGCAGTACTTC. This chain uses TRBV21-1 with TRBJ2-7; the table's D call, TRBD2, has no DNA check behind it. TRBV21-1 is a pseudogene. This CDR3 spans 17 amino acids.

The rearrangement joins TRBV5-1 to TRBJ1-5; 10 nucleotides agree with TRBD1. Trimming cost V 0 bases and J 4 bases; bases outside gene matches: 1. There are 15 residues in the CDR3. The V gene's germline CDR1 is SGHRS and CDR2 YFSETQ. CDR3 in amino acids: CASSLGTGGNQPQHF. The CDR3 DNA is TGCGCCAGCAGCTTGGGGACAGGGGGGAATCAGCCCCAGCATTTT.

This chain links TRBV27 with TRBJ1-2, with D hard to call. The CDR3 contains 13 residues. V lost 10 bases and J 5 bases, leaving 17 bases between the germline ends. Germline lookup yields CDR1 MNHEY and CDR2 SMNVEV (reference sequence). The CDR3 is CATSSPTSYGYTF. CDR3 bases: TGTGCCACCTCCTCCCCCACCTCGTATGGCTACACCTTC.

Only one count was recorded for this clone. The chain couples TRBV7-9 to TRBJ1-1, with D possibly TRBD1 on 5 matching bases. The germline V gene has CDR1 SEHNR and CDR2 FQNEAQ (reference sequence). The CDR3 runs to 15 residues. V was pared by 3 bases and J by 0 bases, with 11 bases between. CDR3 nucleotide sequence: TGTGCCAGCAGCTTGGGGGACCGCCTGAACACTGAAGCTTTCTTT. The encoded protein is CASSLGDRLNTEAFF.

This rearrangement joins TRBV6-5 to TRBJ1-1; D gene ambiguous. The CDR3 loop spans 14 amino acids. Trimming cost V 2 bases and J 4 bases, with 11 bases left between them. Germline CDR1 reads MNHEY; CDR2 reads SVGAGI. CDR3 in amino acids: CASSYRVDSTEAFF. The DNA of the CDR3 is TGTGCCAGCAGTTACCGTGTGGATAGCACTGAAGCTTTCTTT.

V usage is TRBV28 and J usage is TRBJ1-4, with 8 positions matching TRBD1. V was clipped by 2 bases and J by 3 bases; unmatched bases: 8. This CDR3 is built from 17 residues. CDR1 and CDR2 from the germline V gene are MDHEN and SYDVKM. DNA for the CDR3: TGTGCCAGCAGTTTAGTGACAGGGGCGAGTTCTAATGAAAAACTGTTTTTT. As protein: CASSLVTGASSNEKLFF.

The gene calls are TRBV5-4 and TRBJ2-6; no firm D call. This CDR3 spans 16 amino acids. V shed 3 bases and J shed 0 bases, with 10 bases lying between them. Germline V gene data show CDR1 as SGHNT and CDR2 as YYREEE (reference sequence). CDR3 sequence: CASSSDSHSGANVLTF. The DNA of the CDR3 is TGTGCCAGCAGCTCAGACTCCCACTCTGGGGCCAACGTCCTGACTTTC.

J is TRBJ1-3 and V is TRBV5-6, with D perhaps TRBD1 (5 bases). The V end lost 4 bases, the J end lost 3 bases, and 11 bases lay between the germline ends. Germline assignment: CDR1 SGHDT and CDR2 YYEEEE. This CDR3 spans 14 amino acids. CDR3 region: CASSPQGIGNTIYF. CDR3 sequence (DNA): TGTGCCAGCAGCCCTCAGGGAATTGGAAACACCATATATTTT. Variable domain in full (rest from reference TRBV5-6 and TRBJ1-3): DAGVTQSPTHLIKTRGQQVTLRCSPKSGHDTVSWYQQALGQGPQFIFQYYEEEERQRGNFPDRFSGHQFPNYSSELNVNALLLGDSALYLCASSPQGIGNTIYFGEGSWLTVV.

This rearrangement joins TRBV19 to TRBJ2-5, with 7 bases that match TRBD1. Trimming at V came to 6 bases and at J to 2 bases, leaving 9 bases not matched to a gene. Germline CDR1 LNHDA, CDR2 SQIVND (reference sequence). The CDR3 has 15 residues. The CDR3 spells CASSERQGIQETQYF. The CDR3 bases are TGTGCCAGTAGCGAAAGACAGGGAATACAAGAGACCCAGTACTTC.

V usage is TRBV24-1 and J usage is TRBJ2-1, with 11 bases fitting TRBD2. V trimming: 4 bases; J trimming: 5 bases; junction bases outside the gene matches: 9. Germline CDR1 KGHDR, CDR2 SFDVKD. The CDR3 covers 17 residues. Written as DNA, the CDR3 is TGTGCCACCAGTGACTATCCTAGCGGGAGGTCGGACAATGAGCAGTTCTTC. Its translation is CATSDYPSGRSDNEQFF.

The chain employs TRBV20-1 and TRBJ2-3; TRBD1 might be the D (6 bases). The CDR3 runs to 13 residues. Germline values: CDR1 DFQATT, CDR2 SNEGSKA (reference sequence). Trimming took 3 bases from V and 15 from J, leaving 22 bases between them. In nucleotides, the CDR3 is TGCAGTGCTAGTGCCGGCACAGGGTCCAGTTACTATTTT. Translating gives CSASAGTGSSYYF.

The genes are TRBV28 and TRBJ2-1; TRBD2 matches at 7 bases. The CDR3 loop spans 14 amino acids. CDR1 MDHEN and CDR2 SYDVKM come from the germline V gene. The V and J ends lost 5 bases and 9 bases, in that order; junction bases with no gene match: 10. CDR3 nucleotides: TGTGCCAGCAGTGGGCAGCGGGATGGATCTGAGCAGTTCTTC. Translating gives CASSGQRDGSEQFF.

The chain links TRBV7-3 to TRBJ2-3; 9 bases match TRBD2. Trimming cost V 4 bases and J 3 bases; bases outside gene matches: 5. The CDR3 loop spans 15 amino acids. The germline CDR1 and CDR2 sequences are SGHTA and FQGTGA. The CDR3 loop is CASSSNSGGTDTQYF. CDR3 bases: TGTGCCAGCAGCTCAAATAGCGGGGGAACAGATACGCAGTATTTT.

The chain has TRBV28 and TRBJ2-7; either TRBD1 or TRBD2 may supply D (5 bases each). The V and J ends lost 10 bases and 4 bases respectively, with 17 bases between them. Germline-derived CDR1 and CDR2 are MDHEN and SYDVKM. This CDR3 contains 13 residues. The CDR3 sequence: CATGAGSWYEQYF. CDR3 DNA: TGTGCCACCGGGGCTGGGAGTTGGTACGAGCAGTACTTC. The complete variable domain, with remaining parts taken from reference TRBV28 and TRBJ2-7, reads DVKVTQSSRYLVKRTGEKVFLECVQDMDHENMFWYRQDPGLGLRLIYFSYDVKMKEKGDIPEGYSVSREKKERFSLILESASTNQTSMYLCATGAGSWYEQYFGPGTRLTVT.

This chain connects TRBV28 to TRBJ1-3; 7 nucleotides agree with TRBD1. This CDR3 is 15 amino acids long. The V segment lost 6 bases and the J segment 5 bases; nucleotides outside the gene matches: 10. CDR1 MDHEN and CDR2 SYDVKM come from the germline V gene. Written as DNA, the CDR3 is TGTGCCAGCAGGACTACCGAGACAGGGAGAAACACCATATATTTT. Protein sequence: CASRTTETGRNTIYF.

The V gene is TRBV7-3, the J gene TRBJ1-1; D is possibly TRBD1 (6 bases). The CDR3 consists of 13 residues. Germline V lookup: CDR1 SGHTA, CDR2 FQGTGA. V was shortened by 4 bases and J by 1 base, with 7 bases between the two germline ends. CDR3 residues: CASSSQGNTEAFF. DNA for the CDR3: TGTGCCAGCAGCTCACAGGGGAACACTGAAGCTTTCTTT.

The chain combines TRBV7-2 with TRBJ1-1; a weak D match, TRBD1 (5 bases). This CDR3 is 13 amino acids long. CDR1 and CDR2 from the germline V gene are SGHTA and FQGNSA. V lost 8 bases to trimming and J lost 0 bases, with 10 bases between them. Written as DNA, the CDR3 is TGTGCCAGCGGGGGGGGGATGAACACTGAAGCTTTCTTT. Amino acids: CASGGGMNTEAFF.

For the CDR3, the DNA is TGTGCCTGGATGCGGGTGGCGTCACCCCTCCACTTT. This translates into CAWMRVASPLHF. This chain uses TRBV30 with TRBJ1-6; D is unresolved. V gave up 4 bases and J gave up 10 bases, with 11 bases separating them. The CDR3 runs to 12 residues. Germline CDR1 and CDR2: GTSNPN and SVGIG (reference sequence).

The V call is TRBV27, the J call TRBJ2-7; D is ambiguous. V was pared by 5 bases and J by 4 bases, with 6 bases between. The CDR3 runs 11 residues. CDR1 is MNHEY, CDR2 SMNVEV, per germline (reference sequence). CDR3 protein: CASSRGYEQYF. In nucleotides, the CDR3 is TGTGCCAGCAGTCGTGGTTACGAGCAGTACTTC.

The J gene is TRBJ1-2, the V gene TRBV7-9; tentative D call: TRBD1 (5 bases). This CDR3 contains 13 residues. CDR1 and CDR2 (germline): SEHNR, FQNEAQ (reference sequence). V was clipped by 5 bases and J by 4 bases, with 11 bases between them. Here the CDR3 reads CASSPRGVYGYTF. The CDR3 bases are TGTGCCAGCAGCCCCCGGGGGGTCTATGGCTACACCTTC.

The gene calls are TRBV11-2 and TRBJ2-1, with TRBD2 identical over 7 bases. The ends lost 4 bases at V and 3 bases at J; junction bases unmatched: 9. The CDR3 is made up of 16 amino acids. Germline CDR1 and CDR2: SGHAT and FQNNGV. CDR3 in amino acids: CASSSRGSGLYNEQFF. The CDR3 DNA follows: TGTGCCAGCAGCTCCCGAGGTAGCGGGCTCTACAATGAGCAGTTCTTC.

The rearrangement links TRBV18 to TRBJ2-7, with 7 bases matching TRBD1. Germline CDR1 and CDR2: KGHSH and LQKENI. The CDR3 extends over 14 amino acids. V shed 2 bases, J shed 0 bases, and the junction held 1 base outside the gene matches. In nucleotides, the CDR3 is TGTGCCAGCTCACCAGGACAGGCCTCCTACGAGCAGTACTTC. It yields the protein CASSPGQASYEQYF.